Sequencing of this T cell receptor beta chain was carried out in a study of technical replicates of blood from several donors. Trimming cost V 10 bases and J 3 bases; bases outside gene matches: 13. The CDR3 sequence is 16 residues long. The germline V gene encodes CDR1 ENHRY and CDR2 SYGVKD. Some clones are missing from TCRdb's copy, which holds only in-frame ones; the method was immunoSEQ multiplex PCR. This repertoire shows 11,000 or so clones, about 94% found once; its top ten account for 7.5% to 9%. This receptor was obtained from a human donor in good health. The sequencing sample was made of PBMCs. The chain recombines TRBV10-3 with TRBJ1-5; TRBD1 matches 9 bases. The CDR3 nucleotides are TGTGCCACCGGGGGACAGGGAGGGATTAACAATCAGCCCCAGCATTTT. Its protein is CATGGQGGINNQPQHF.